Listed below are T cell receptor beta chains from one sample, sequenced in a study of blood T cell repertoires in COVID-19. Assay used: immunoSEQ multiplex PCR; TCRdb lists only in-frame clones, some missing. The sample has approximately 150,000 clones, around four fifths seen once. The source material was PBMCs or T cells enriched from blood (not recorded which). These receptors originate from a woman aged 40 to 50 who had recovered from COVID-19. Both conserved end residues are part of each CDR3. The D gene is left open where the match is weak. Not all rows give a size; the values are once, few, many and, for expanded clones, a class.

d_call: TRBD1; clone_size: -; v_call: TRBV6-6; j_call: TRBJ1-1; cdr3_nt: TGTGCCAGCAGTCGATCAAGGGACAGGCGCGAAGCTTTCTTT; cdr3_aa: CASSRSRDRREAFF
d_call: TRBD2; clone_size: -; v_call: TRBV19; j_call: TRBJ2-7; cdr3_nt: TGTGCCAGTAGTGCCTTATTAACGGGACGGAGGGCGGGGGGCTACGAGCAGTACTTC; cdr3_aa: CASSALLTGRRAGGYEQYF
d_call: -; clone_size: few; v_call: TRBV6-5; j_call: TRBJ1-4; cdr3_nt: TGTGCCAGCAGTACCACCAGGGGCGAAAAACTGTTTTTT; cdr3_aa: CASSTTRGEKLFF
d_call: -; clone_size: -; v_call: TRBV6-5; j_call: TRBJ1-1; cdr3_nt: TGTGCCAGCAGTCGGCCCACTACAGGTGAAGCTTTCTTT; cdr3_aa: CASSRPTTGEAFF
d_call: -; clone_size: -; v_call: TRBV4-1; j_call: TRBJ1-5; cdr3_nt: TGCGCCAGCAGCCACTCAGGGCAGGCCAATCAGCCCCAGCATTTT; cdr3_aa: CASSHSGQANQPQHF
d_call: -; clone_size: once; v_call: TRBV12-3/TRBV12-4; j_call: TRBJ2-3; cdr3_nt: TGTGCCAGCCAATACGGGAGCTCAGATACGCAGTATTTT; cdr3_aa: CASQYGSSDTQYF
d_call: -; clone_size: -; v_call: TRBV19; j_call: TRBJ2-6; cdr3_nt: TGTGCCAGTAGTATTGAGGGCGCGAGGGCCAACGTCCTGACTTTC; cdr3_aa: CASSIEGARANVLTF
d_call: -; clone_size: -; v_call: TRBV7-9; j_call: TRBJ1-3; cdr3_nt: TGTGCCAGCAGCTCCCCCCACTCTGGAAACACCATATATTTT; cdr3_aa: CASSSPHSGNTIYF
d_call: -; clone_size: few; v_call: TRBV7-6; j_call: TRBJ2-2; cdr3_nt: TGTGCCAGCAGCTTAGAATCCAGGGTGGACGGGGAGCTGTTTTTT; cdr3_aa: CASSLESRVDGELFF
d_call: -; clone_size: -; v_call: TRBV29-1; j_call: TRBJ1-2; cdr3_nt: TGCAGCGCCGTGGGGGGGCAGAACTATGGCTACACCTTC; cdr3_aa: CSAVGGQNYGYTF